A selection of T cell receptor beta chains follows, all from one sample in a study of synovial regulatory T cells in juvenile arthritis. Sequencing used immunoSEQ multiplex PCR; TCRdb keeps in-frame clones, though not all of them. The sample totals some 7,700 clones. The material sequenced was Treg cells from blood. Receptors were obtained from a donor younger than 30 with juvenile idiopathic arthritis. Both conserved end residues are part of each CDR3. Each record gives: CDR3 protein, clone size, J gene, V gene. Only some rows state a clone size, as once, few, many or a class for expanded clones.

CASSPTEGPYNEQFF	NA	TRBJ2-1	TRBV4-3
CASSRGLAGGRSGELFF	NA	TRBJ2-2	TRBV11-3
CASSYSIPTRGTEAFF	NA	TRBJ1-1	TRBV6-5
CATSRQGVEAFF	NA	TRBJ1-1	TRBV15
CASSFLKGPGEQFF	NA	TRBJ2-1	TRBV28
CASSLFRGGAEAFF	NA	TRBJ1-1	TRBV27
CASSHARARGTGELFF	NA	TRBJ2-2	TRBV4-1
CASSPPGRGEKLFF	NA	TRBJ1-4	TRBV18
CASSDQGRQHF	NA	TRBJ1-5	TRBV6-1
CASGRGTSGSPGETQYF	NA	TRBJ2-5	TRBV12-5
CASSSGRISREQYF	NA	TRBJ2-7	TRBV6-1
CASSLALGQGPYNEQFF	NA	TRBJ2-1	TRBV7-9
CASSFGRVTQYF	NA	TRBJ2-5	TRBV28
CASRRGDLLAYTF	NA	TRBJ1-2	TRBV6-6
CASSILGGSNQPQHF	NA	TRBJ1-5	TRBV19
CASSLAMGYTDTQYF	NA	TRBJ2-3	TRBV5-1
CASSPPSRDFGRTQYF	NA	TRBJ2-5	TRBV18
CAWSVLGDIQYF	NA	TRBJ2-4	TRBV30
CAIGTGGRYNEQFF	NA	TRBJ2-1	TRBV10-3
CASSLVPTDTQYF	NA	TRBJ2-3	TRBV5-1
CAIRLRDRDYEQYF	NA	TRBJ2-7	TRBV10-3
CATSRAMREPSYEQYF	NA	TRBJ2-7	TRBV15
CASSVEVESYEQYF	NA	TRBJ2-7	TRBV9
CASSVEQGTGYTF	NA	TRBJ1-2	TRBV9
CASSNEKRDRGIATEAFF	medium-sized	TRBJ1-1	TRBV5-6
CASSSRGQGQPQHF	medium-sized	TRBJ1-5	TRBV28
CASSHSGRGNEQFF	NA	TRBJ2-1	TRBV14
CAISESATGTGELFF	NA	TRBJ2-2	TRBV10-3
CASSYGTGTDTQYF	NA	TRBJ2-3	TRBV6-5
CASSLGRTNYGYTF	NA	TRBJ1-2	TRBV7-9
CASSLSGGAEAFF	NA	TRBJ1-1	TRBV28
CAKREGLGYTF	NA	TRBJ1-2	TRBV6-4
CASKYRTALLNTEAFF	NA	TRBJ1-1	TRBV2
CASSLAPQGSYNEQFF	NA	TRBJ2-1	TRBV5-1
CASSLAAGASYEQYF	NA	TRBJ2-7	TRBV7-8
CASSHDGRFFYGYTF	NA	TRBJ1-2	TRBV14
CASSLTRGAAYEQYF	NA	TRBJ2-7	TRBV28
CASSAGPSYEQYF	NA	TRBJ2-7	TRBV7-2
CASSSEETQYF	NA	TRBJ2-5	TRBV27
CATSRGHSGGANVLTF	NA	TRBJ2-6	TRBV15
CASSQSTSSYTQYF	medium-sized	TRBJ2-3	TRBV4-2
CASSPGGSYEQYF	NA	TRBJ2-7	TRBV18
CASSFDGEYGYTF	medium-sized	TRBJ1-2	TRBV7-3
CASGRQGRGYGYTF	NA	TRBJ1-2	TRBV2
CASSFKSGVLYNEQFF	NA	TRBJ2-1	TRBV4-2
CASRGAMYSSYEQYF	NA	TRBJ2-7	TRBV6-6
CASNKLATAYEQYF	NA	TRBJ2-7	TRBV6-5
CASSLGGGASGRRYEQYF	NA	TRBJ2-7	TRBV7-8
CASTQRLPAVGANVLTF	NA	TRBJ2-6	TRBV5-1
CASMTGEGGELFF	NA	TRBJ2-2	TRBV2
CASSRQGSYGYTF	NA	TRBJ1-2	TRBV6-5
CASSPHGAWNNEQFF	NA	TRBJ2-1	TRBV27
CASAWMSGGLRETQYF	NA	TRBJ2-5	TRBV5-1
CASSGAFRGNEQFF	NA	TRBJ2-1	TRBV10-1
CATSIRVGPGPETQYF	NA	TRBJ2-5	TRBV15
CASSHRDTLHEQFF	NA	TRBJ2-1	TRBV4-1
CASSLRDRDLAGANVLTF	NA	TRBJ2-6	TRBV7-8
CASSLGPRYGYTF	NA	TRBJ1-2	TRBV11-2